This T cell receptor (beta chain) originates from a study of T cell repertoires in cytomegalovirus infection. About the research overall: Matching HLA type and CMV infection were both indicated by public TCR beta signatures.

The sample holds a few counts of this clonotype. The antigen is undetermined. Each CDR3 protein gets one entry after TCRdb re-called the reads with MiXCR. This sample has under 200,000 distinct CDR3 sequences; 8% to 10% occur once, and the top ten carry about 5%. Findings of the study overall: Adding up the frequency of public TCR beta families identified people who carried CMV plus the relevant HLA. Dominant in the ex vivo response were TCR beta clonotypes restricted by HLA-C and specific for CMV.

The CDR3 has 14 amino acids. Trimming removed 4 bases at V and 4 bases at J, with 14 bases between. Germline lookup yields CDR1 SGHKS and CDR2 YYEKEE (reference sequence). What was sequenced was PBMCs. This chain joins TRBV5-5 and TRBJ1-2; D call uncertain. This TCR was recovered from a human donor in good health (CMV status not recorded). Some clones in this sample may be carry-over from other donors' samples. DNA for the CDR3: TGTGCCAGCAGCCCTGGCGGAGCCTTCTATGGCTACACCTTC. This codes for CASSPGGAFYGYTF.